These 10 T cell receptor beta chains originate from one sample sequenced in a study of blood T cell repertoires in COVID-19. TCRdb keeps only in-frame clones here, not all; method: immunoSEQ multiplex PCR. The data show 180,000 or so clones, with around 83% seen just once and 7% held by the top ten. The sequenced sample consisted of peripheral blood. The receptors here all came from a woman of 80 years or more in a cohort sampled during active or convalescent COVID-19.

The chain carries TRBV6-1 and TRBJ1-5, with D possibly matching TRBD1 (6 bases). V was clipped by 3 bases and J by 0 bases, with 12 bases between them. Germline lookup yields CDR1 MNHNS and CDR2 SASEGT. The CDR3 covers 16 residues. The CDR3 coding sequence is TGTGCCAGCAGTGATCTCCAGGGGCATAGCAATCAGCCCCAGCATTTT. Its protein is CASSDLQGHSNQPQHF.

The rearrangement uses TRBV29-1 and TRBJ2-1; 8 bases align to TRBD1. Trimming at V came to 7 bases and at J to 0 bases, leaving 8 bases not matched to a gene. The CDR3 consists of 15 residues. Germline loops: CDR1 SQVTM, CDR2 ANQGSEA. The CDR3 bases are TGCAGCGCTGACTACAGGGGGAGCTCCTACAATGAGCAGTTCTTC. Translating gives CSADYRGSSYNEQFF.

This sequence joins TRBV19 and TRBJ1-6, with 8 bases lining up with TRBD1. This CDR3 spans 17 amino acids. V gave up 4 bases and J gave up 8 bases; unmatched junction bases: 13. The germline gives CDR1 LNHDA, CDR2 SQIVND (reference sequence). The CDR3 region has the DNA TGTGCCAGTAGTACCCGCGGACAGGGAGGAGGATATTCACCCCTCCACTTT. Amino acids: CASSTRGQGGGYSPLHF.

V and J are TRBV11-3 and TRBJ2-1, with D unresolved. V was trimmed by 6 bases and J by 6 bases, leaving 6 bases between them. CDR1 is SGHNT, CDR2 YENEEA, per germline. The CDR3 has 11 residues. The CDR3 sequence is CASSYINEQFF. CDR3 sequence (DNA): TGTGCCAGCAGTTATATCAATGAGCAGTTCTTC. Full variable domain (rest looked up from reference TRBV11-3 and TRBJ2-1): EAGVVQSPRYKIIEKKQPVAFWCNPISGHNTLYWYLQNLGQGPELLIRYENEEAVDDSQLPKDRFSAERLKGVDSTLKIQPAELGDSAVYLCASSYINEQFFGPGTRLTVL.

The chain carries TRBV30 and TRBJ1-4; D call uncertain. V was clipped by 1 base and J by 6 bases, with 15 bases between them. The CDR3 contains 15 residues. The germline CDR1 and CDR2 sequences are GTSNPN and SVGIG (reference sequence). The chain's CDR3 is CAWSAPGEAHEKLFF. The DNA of the CDR3 is TGTGCCTGGAGTGCCCCGGGAGAGGCGCATGAAAAACTGTTTTTT.

The genes are TRBV5-1 and TRBJ2-3; unclear D gene. Germline V gene lookup returns CDR1 SGHRS and CDR2 YFSETQ. The CDR3 totals 13 residues. Trimming stripped 5 bases from V and 1 base from J, with 8 bases between. The CDR3 coding sequence is TGCGCCAGCAGTTCTGAGGGCACAGATACGCAGTATTTT. Protein sequence: CASSSEGTDTQYF.

This clone was seen more than once but under ten times. The CDR3 nucleotides read TGTGCCAGCAGCGTAGGTAACTCTGGAAACACCATATATTTT. Protein sequence: CASSVGNSGNTIYF. The rearrangement links TRBV9 to TRBJ1-3, with D unclear. Germline lookup yields CDR1 SGDLS and CDR2 YYNGEE. The CDR3 has 14 residues. Trimming removed 0 bases at V and 0 bases at J, with 4 bases between.

The chain couples TRBV9 to TRBJ2-5; D is unresolved. CDR1 and CDR2 (germline): SGDLS, YYNGEE. CDR3 size: 14 residues. V dropped 0 bases and J dropped 1 base, with 7 bases sitting between them. The CDR3 DNA is TGTGCCAGCAGCGTAGGAGGCAGCCAAGAGACCCAGTACTTC. Translated: CASSVGGSQETQYF.

J is TRBJ1-2 and V is TRBV2; a weak D match, TRBD1 (5 bases). CDR1 and CDR2 (germline): SNHLY, FYNNEI. Trimming took off 8 bases at V and 7 bases at J, with 14 bases between the two ends. CDR3 length equals 12 residues. The CDR3 nucleotides are TGTGCCAGCTATGAAGGGGCAAGTGGCTACACCTTC. Translating it yields CASYEGASGYTF. The whole variable domain, filled in from reference TRBV2 and TRBJ1-2, reads EPEVTQTPSHQVTQMGQEVILRCVPISNHLYFYWYRQILGQKVEFLVSFYNNEISEKSEIFDDQFSVERPDGSNFTLKIRSTKLEDSAMYFCASYEGASGYTFGSGTRLTVV.

This clone was counted at least ten times. The chain uses TRBV12-3 or TRBV12-4 and TRBJ1-1; TRBD1 might be the D (6 bases). This CDR3 is 13 amino acids long. V was clipped by 4 bases and J by 4 bases, with 10 bases between them. CDR3 nucleotides: TGTGCCAGCAGTTCCGACAGGTTCACTGAAGCTTTCTTT. Translated: CASSSDRFTEAFF.